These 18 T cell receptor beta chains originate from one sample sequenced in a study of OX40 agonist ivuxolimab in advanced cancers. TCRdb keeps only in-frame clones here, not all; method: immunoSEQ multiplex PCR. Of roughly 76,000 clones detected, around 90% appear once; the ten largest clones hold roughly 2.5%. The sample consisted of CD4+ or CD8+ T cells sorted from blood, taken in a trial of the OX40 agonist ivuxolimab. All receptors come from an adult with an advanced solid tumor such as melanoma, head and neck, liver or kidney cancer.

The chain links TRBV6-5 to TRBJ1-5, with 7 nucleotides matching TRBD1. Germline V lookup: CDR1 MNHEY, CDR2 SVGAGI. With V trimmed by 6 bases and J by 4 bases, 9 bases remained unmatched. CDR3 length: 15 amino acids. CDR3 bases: TGTGCCAGCAGCCGAACAGGGGATGGAAATCAGCCCCAGCATTTT. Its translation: CASSRTGDGNQPQHF.

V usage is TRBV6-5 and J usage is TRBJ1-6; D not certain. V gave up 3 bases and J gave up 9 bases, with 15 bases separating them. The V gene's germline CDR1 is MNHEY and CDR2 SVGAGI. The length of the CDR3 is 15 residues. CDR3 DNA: TGTGCCAGCAGTTATTATGGGGTGGTGGGTTCACCCCTCCACTTT. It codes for CASSYYGVVGSPLHF.

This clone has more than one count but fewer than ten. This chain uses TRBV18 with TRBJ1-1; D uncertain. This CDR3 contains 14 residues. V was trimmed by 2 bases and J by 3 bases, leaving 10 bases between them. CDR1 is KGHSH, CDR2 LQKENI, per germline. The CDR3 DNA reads TGTGCCAGCTCACCAGTATACACGGACACTGAAGCTTTCTTT. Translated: CASSPVYTDTEAFF.

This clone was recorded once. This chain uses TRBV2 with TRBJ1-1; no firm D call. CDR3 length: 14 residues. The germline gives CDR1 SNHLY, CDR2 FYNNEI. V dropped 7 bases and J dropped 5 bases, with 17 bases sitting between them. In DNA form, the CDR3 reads TGTGCCAGCAATAAAGAAAGGGAATTGACTGAAGCTTTCTTT. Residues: CASNKERELTEAFF.

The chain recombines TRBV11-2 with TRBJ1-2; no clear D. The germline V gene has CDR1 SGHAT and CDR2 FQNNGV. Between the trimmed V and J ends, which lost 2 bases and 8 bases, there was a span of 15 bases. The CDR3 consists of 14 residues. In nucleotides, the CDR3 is TGTGCCAGCAGCTTAACGGGATCCGGTAGGGGCTACACCTTC. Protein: CASSLTGSGRGYTF. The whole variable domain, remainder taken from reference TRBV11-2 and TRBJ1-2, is EAGVAQSPRYKIIEKRQSVAFWCNPISGHATLYWYQQILGQGPKLLIQFQNNGVVDDSQLPKDRFSAERLKGVDSTLKIQPAKLEDSAVYLCASSLTGSGRGYTFGSGTRLTVV.

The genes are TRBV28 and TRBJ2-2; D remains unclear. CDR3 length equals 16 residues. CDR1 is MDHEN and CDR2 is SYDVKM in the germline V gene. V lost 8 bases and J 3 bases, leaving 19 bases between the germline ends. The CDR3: CASYSYRDPYTGELFF. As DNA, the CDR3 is TGTGCCAGCTACTCGTATAGGGATCCTTACACCGGGGAGCTGTTTTTT.

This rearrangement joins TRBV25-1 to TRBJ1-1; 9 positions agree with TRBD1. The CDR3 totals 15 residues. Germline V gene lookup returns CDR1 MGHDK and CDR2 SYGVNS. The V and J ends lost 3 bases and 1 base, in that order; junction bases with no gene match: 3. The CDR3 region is CASSDLQGANTEAFF. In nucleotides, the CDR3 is TGTGCCAGCAGTGATCTACAGGGGGCGAACACTGAAGCTTTCTTT.

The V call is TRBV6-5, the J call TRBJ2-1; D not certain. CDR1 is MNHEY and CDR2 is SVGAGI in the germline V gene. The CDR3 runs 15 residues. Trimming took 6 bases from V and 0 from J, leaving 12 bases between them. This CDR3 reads CASRRTRSSYNEQFF. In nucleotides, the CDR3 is TGTGCCAGCAGGCGGACGAGGAGCTCCTACAATGAGCAGTTCTTC.

The CDR3, as DNA: TGTGCCAGCAGTTACGGGGAGGGTTTTACTGAAGCTTTCTTT. Translated, it gives CASSYGEGFTEAFF. The rearrangement uses TRBV6-6 and TRBJ1-1; D not resolved. CDR1 and CDR2 from the germline V gene are MNHNY and SVGAGI (reference sequence). V was trimmed by 2 bases and J by 5 bases, leaving 12 bases between them. The CDR3 has 14 residues.

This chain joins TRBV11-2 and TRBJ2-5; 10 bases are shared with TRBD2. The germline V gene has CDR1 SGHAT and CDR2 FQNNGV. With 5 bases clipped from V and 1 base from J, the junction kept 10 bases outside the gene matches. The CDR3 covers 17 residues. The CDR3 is CASSPGASGGTQETQYF. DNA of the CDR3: TGTGCCAGCAGCCCCGGTGCTAGCGGGGGAACCCAAGAGACCCAGTACTTC.

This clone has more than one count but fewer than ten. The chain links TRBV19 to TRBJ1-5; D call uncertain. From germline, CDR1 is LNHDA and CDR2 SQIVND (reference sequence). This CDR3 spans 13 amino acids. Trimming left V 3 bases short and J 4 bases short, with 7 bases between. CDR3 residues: CASSIRPNQPQHF. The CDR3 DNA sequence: TGTGCCAGTAGTATCCGGCCGAATCAGCCCCAGCATTTT.

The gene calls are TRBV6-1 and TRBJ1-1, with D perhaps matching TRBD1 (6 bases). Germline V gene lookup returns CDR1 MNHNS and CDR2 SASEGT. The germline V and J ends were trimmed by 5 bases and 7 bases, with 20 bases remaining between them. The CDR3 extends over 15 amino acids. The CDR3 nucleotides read TGTGCCAGCAGTCACCCTTATGGGGGCTTGAGTGAAGCTTTCTTT. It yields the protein CASSHPYGGLSEAFF.

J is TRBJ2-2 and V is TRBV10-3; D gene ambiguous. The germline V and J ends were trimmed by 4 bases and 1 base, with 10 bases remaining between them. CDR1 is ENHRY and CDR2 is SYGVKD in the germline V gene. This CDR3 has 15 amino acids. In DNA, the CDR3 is TGTGCCATCAGTGTTGGGTTGCAGAACACCGGGGAGCTGTTTTTT. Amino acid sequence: CAISVGLQNTGELFF.

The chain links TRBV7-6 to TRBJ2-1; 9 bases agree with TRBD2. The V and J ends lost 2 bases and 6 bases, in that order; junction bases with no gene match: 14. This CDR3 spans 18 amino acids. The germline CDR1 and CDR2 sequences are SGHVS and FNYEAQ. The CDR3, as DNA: TGTGCCAGCAGCTTAATGGTGGCGGGGGGGACCCTTCCCAATGAGCAGTTCTTC. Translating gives CASSLMVAGGTLPNEQFF.

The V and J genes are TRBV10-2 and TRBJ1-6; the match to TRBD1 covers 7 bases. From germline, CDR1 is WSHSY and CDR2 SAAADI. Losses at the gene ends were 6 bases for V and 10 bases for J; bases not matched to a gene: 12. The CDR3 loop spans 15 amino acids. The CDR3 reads CASSPPGTEGSPLHF. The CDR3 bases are TGCGCCAGCAGCCCTCCCGGGACAGAGGGCTCACCCCTCCACTTT.

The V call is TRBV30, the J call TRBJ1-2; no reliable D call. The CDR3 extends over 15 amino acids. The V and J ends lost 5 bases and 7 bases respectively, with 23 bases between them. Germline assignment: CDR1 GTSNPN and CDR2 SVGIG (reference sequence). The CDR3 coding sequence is TGTGCCTGGGATGAGACGGGAGCAAGAACGGTTGGCTACACCTTC. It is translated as CAWDETGARTVGYTF.

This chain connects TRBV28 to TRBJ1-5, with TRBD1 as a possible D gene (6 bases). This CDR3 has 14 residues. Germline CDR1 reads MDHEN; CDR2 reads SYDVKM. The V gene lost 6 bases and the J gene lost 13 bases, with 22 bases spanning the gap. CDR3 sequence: CASSLPDSQHLQHF. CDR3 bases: TGTGCCAGCAGCCTTCCGGACAGCCAACACCTACAGCATTTT.

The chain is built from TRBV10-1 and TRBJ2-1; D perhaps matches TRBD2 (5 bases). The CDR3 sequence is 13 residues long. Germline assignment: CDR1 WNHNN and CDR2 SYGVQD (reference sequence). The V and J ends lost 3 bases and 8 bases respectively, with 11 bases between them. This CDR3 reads CASSERGLDEQFF. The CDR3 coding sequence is TGCGCCAGCAGTGAAAGAGGGCTGGATGAGCAGTTCTTC.